This TCR beta chain was obtained from a study of T cells in Graves' hyperthyroidism and ophthalmopathy (dated by TCRdb to about 2019). Study-wide context: Peripheral blood samples were taken at the time of initial diagnosis, prior to any treatment. After blood sampling, hyperthyroidism patients were treated with methimazole at a starting dose of 30 mg daily, and ophthalmopathy patients were treated with high-dose intravenous methylprednisolone. To identify TCR V-J signatures that set the groups apart, the researchers used a discovery cohort of roughly 100 patients, made up of about 44 with Graves' ophthalmopathy and 57 with stable Graves' hyperthyroidism. The paper describes TCR Vbeta CDR3 sequencing of 130 to 150 peripheral blood samples, made up of under 50 ophthalmopathy patients, around 78 hyperthyroidism patients and some 17 progressor patients. Prospective prediction of ophthalmopathy was tested in an independent validation cohort consisting of roughly 20 hyperthyroidism patients and 15 or so patients who later progressed to ophthalmopathy. The 100 discovery patients were randomly split 7:3 into training and test sets. In roughly six Graves' hyperthyroidism patients, the study also compared T-cell repertoires from thyroid tissue with T-cell repertoires from blood.

Findings and caveats that apply to the study as a whole: Most expanded thyroid clonotypes (frequency above 0.001) were also detected in blood, suggesting blood repertoires may reflect thyroid immune responses. No statistical method was used to set the sample size in advance, and investigators knew the group allocation. In validation, the model predicted progression to ophthalmopathy a median of roughly 6.5 months before onset, with over 60% sensitivity and around 76% specificity. A 13 V-J signature model separated ophthalmopathy from stable hyperthyroidism, with around 88% sensitivity and about 81% specificity in cross-validation and 80%/75% in testing.

A remark on this clonotype: It lacks a known antigen. Base qualities are not at hand, and no much larger clone is one base apart.

The germline V gene sets CDR1 to MRHNA and CDR2 to SNTAGT. Cut back by 7 bases and 4 bases, the V and J ends lie 14 bases apart. Inclusive of the bounding cysteine and phenylalanine, the CDR3 is 13 residues long. The sequence is cut down to CDR3 DNA, 39 bases in frame from base 1. The TCR beta CDR3 regions were amplified from RNA transcripts. A first-round RT-PCR of the TCR CDR3 used the HTBI primer set with the Qiagen OneStep RT-PCR kit. The libraries were constructed in a second round of multiplex PCR and then size-selected and purified. The libraries were sequenced on an Illumina HiSeq2000 using paired-end 100 bp reads. Per the original workflow: Raw data were processed with SOAPnuke, discarding reads with adapters, uncalled bases, mean Phred below 15, or no exact constant-primer or identifier match. COPE v1.2.5 was used to merge the high-quality paired reads, and each unique nucleotide sequence was defined as a clonotype. MiTCR v1.1 was used to align the clonotypes against IMGT TRBV, TRBD and TRBJ reference segments. The analysis was restricted to V-J combinations with a frequency above 0.0001, which together covered 99.2% of the repertoires. The TCS score was defined as F50 (clonal expansion) divided by E x V (chaos), with BLOSUM62-based TCRdist calculated between CDR3 peptides within each V-J. Welch's t-statistics and random forest reduced fewer than 550 V-J features to 10 to 15, which were used in a naive Bayes classifier (R e1071). The public sequencing data were trimmed at Q25 with fastp and processed into clonotypes with MiXCR by TCRdb, which kept only in-frame beta chains. Merged by CDR3 protein, the rows form single entries marked with the most common genes and DNA. TCRdb's processing, not the authors', yielded these V and J calls. The sample data list about 360,000 distinct CDR3 sequences, and about 13% of these were observed just once. Together, the top ten hold 9.2% of the sample.

Graves' hyperthyroidism was defined as stable when no progression to ophthalmopathy occurred over 18 months of follow-up. Hyperthyroidism patients were newly diagnosed, had a disease duration of under 2 months, and were aged 18 to 65 years. Patients with uncontrolled infections, other autoimmune diseases, pregnancy or lactation were excluded. Diagnoses were based on clinical symptoms, serum thyroxine and TRAb, thyroid ultrasound and orbital computed tomography. PBMCs were isolated from more than 8 ml of fresh peripheral blood by Ficoll-Paque density gradient centrifugation. Trizol reagent was used to extract total RNA, and RNA quality was then checked on an Agilent 2100 Bioanalyzer.

The chain couples TRBV6-4 to TRBJ2-7; D gene: possibly TRBD1, on 5 matching bases. The TCR comes from a woman younger than 30 with Graves' hyperthyroidism. The sequenced material came from blood. The CDR3 reads CASNRRTGYEQYF. The DNA sequence follows: TGTGCCAGCAATCGGCGAACAGGTTACGAGCAGTACTTC.